One sample yielded the 20 T cell receptor beta chains listed below, sequenced in a study of blood T cell repertoires in COVID-19. Repertoires were generated with immunoSEQ multiplex PCR, while TCRdb's copy carries only in-frame clones and drops some. The sample lists roughly 180,000 clones; about 85% were seen once. The sequenced material came from peripheral blood. The receptors were gathered from a woman aged 45 to 65 with COVID-19, enrolled during active disease.

The CDR3 nucleotides are TGTGCCAGTAGTACATACGGGAAGGCTAATGAAAAACTGTTTTTT. Encoded protein: CASSTYGKANEKLFF. The chain is built from TRBV19 and TRBJ1-4; D remains unclear. CDR3 length: 15 residues. Trimming removed 4 bases from V and 3 bases from J, with 12 bases in between. Germline V gene lookup returns CDR1 LNHDA and CDR2 SQIVND (reference sequence). Full variable domain (missing parts from reference TRBV19 and TRBJ1-4): DGGITQSPKYLFRKEGQNVTLSCEQNLNHDAMYWYRQDPGQGLRLIYYSQIVNDFQKGDIAEGYSVSREKKESFPLTVTSAQKNPTAFYLCASSTYGKANEKLFFGSGTQLSVL.

The chain joins TRBV19 to TRBJ2-5, with D perhaps matching TRBD2 (6 bases). V was clipped by 5 bases and J by 0 bases, with 13 bases between them. The CDR3 consists of 15 residues. Germline CDR1 LNHDA, CDR2 SQIVND (reference sequence). The DNA for the CDR3 is TGTGCCAGTAGTCCTACTAGCATCCACCAAGAGACCCAGTACTTC. It yields the protein CASSPTSIHQETQYF.

The chain links TRBV19 to TRBJ2-7; 11 positions match TRBD1. The CDR3 contains 15 residues. V dropped 6 bases and J dropped 6; count of bases not matched to a gene: 10. Germline assignment: CDR1 LNHDA and CDR2 SQIVND (reference sequence). DNA for the CDR3: TGTGCCAGTAGCCCAGGACAGGGGGCTTCTGGCGAGCAGTACTTC. Translated, it gives CASSPGQGASGEQYF.

The chain carries TRBV5-4 and TRBJ2-5, with TRBD2 matching over 13 bases. Looked up from germline, CDR1 is SGHNT and CDR2 is YYREEE (reference sequence). The V gene end was trimmed by 4 bases and the J gene end by 3 bases; junction bases not matched to a gene: 6. This CDR3 has 16 residues. The chain's CDR3 is CASSGGLAGEKETQYF. The CDR3 nucleotides are TGTGCCAGCAGCGGTGGACTAGCGGGGGAGAAAGAGACCCAGTACTTC. The variable domain in full, completed from reference TRBV5-4 and TRBJ2-5, reads ETGVTQSPTHLIKTRGQQVTLRCSSQSGHNTVSWYQQALGQGPQFIFQYYREEENGRGNFPPRFSGLQFPNYSSELNVNALELDDSALYLCASSGGLAGEKETQYFGPGTRLLVL.

The V call is TRBV7-2, the J call TRBJ1-4; 7 bases line up with TRBD1. V was pared by 2 bases and J by 4 bases, with 4 bases of the junction left unmatched. The germline V gene encodes CDR1 SGHTA and CDR2 FQGNSA. The CDR3 totals 15 residues. Here the CDR3 reads CASSLSGTVNEKLFF. DNA for the CDR3: TGTGCCAGCAGCTTATCCGGGACAGTTAATGAAAAACTGTTTTTT. Variable domain in full (rest from reference TRBV7-2 and TRBJ1-4): GAGVSQSPSNKVTEKGKDVELRCDPISGHTALYWYRQSLGQGLEFLIYFQGNSAPDKSGLPSDRFSAERTGGSVSTLTIQRTQQEDSAVYLCASSLSGTVNEKLFFGSGTQLSVL.

V usage is TRBV7-9 and J usage is TRBJ2-2; D call uncertain. Trimming left V 5 bases short and J 7 bases short, with 8 bases between. CDR1 SEHNR and CDR2 FQNEAQ come from the germline V gene (reference sequence). This CDR3 region has 12 residues. The CDR3 DNA reads TGTGCCAGCAGCCCCAACTACGGGGAGCTGTTTTTT. This gives the protein CASSPNYGELFF.

The gene calls are TRBV12-3 or TRBV12-4 and TRBJ1-2; D is possibly TRBD1 (5 bases). The V end lost 7 bases, the J end lost 5 bases, and 14 bases lay between the germline ends. The CDR3 runs to 13 residues. CDR3 amino acids: CASTLVGAYGYTF. The CDR3, as DNA: TGTGCCAGCACCCTGGTAGGGGCGTATGGCTACACCTTC.

The chain is built from TRBV14 and TRBJ2-1, with a tentative D call TRBD1 (6 bases). Germline V gives CDR1 SGHDN, CDR2 FVKESK. CDR3 length: 13 residues. V was shortened by 1 base and J by 12 bases, with 13 bases between the two germline ends. The CDR3 protein is CASSQGGWDTQFF. The CDR3 coding sequence is TGTGCCAGCAGCCAAGGGGGCTGGGACACGCAGTTCTTC.

The V call is TRBV5-1, the J call TRBJ2-1, with 8 positions matching TRBD2. Germline trimming cut 2 bases from V and 3 bases from J; bases unmatched to any gene: 4. Germline values: CDR1 SGHRS, CDR2 YFSETQ. The CDR3 totals 15 residues. CDR3 nucleotide sequence: TGCGCCAGCAGCTTTAGCGGGGAAGACTACAATGAGCAGTTCTTC. This sequence encodes CASSFSGEDYNEQFF.

The chain couples TRBV19 to TRBJ1-5, with 8 bases matching TRBD1. Germline lookup yields CDR1 LNHDA and CDR2 SQIVND (reference sequence). J gave up 7 bases and V 8 bases, and 13 bases lay outside the gene matches. The CDR3 spans 15 residues. CDR3 nucleotide sequence: TGTGCCAGTTTGGGGGGGCAGGGGGCAAGACAGCCCCAGCATTTT. It codes for CASLGGQGARQPQHF.

This chain joins TRBV11-2 and TRBJ2-7; 7 bases align to TRBD2. J lost 3 bases, V lost 2 bases, and 7 bases had no gene match. The length of the CDR3 is 15 residues. Looked up from germline, CDR1 is SGHAT and CDR2 is FQNNGV. CDR3 loop: CASSLLQTSYYEQYF. CDR3 nucleotide sequence: TGTGCCAGCAGCTTACTACAGACTAGCTACTACGAGCAGTACTTC.

This chain links TRBV7-9 with TRBJ1-1; D gene uncertain. Deletions cut 1 base from V and 3 bases from J, with 12 bases between. The germline gives CDR1 SEHNR, CDR2 FQNEAQ (reference sequence). The CDR3 is made up of 15 amino acids. This CDR3 is CASSLVASRDTEAFF. The CDR3 DNA follows: TGTGCCAGCAGCTTAGTGGCATCGAGGGACACTGAAGCTTTCTTT.

This clone came up once. V usage is TRBV5-4 and J usage is TRBJ1-1; TRBD1 aligns across 8 bases. There are 14 residues in the CDR3. After removal of 3 bases from V and 8 bases from J, the junction contained 9 bases not matched to a gene. The V gene's germline CDR1 is SGHNT and CDR2 YYREEE (reference sequence). CDR3 coding DNA: TGTGCCAGCAGCTCCAGACAGGGGCGGCAGGAAGCTTTCTTT. Its protein is CASSSRQGRQEAFF. The full variable domain, with the rest looked up from reference TRBV5-4 and TRBJ1-1, is ETGVTQSPTHLIKTRGQQVTLRCSSQSGHNTVSWYQQALGQGPQFIFQYYREEENGRGNFPPRFSGLQFPNYSSELNVNALELDDSALYLCASSSRQGRQEAFFGQGTRLTVV.

The V gene is TRBV5-4, the J gene TRBJ2-7; 9 nucleotides agree with TRBD2. The V segment lost 0 bases and the J segment 5 bases; nucleotides outside the gene matches: 6. Looked up from germline, CDR1 is SGHNT and CDR2 is YYREEE (reference sequence). The CDR3 totals 15 residues. The chain's CDR3 is CASSLDMGLAHEQYF. The CDR3 DNA sequence: TGTGCCAGCAGCTTGGATATGGGACTAGCCCACGAGCAGTACTTC.

J is TRBJ2-3 and V is TRBV19, with 13 positions matching TRBD2. The CDR3 consists of 16 residues. V lost 4 bases to trimming and J lost 3 bases; unmatched junction nucleotides: 4. Germline V lookup: CDR1 LNHDA, CDR2 SQIVND (reference sequence). The CDR3 nucleotides read TGTGCCAGTAGTACGACTAGCGGGGGGAGGACAGATACGCAGTATTTT. This gives the protein CASSTTSGGRTDTQYF.

V is TRBV10-3 and J is TRBJ1-1; D is uncertain. The CDR3 is 11 residues long. Germline lookup yields CDR1 ENHRY and CDR2 SYGVKD. V lost 2 bases and J 6 bases, leaving 4 bases between the germline ends. The DNA of the CDR3 is TGTGCCATCAGTGAGACAGCTGAAGCTTTCTTT. Protein sequence: CAISETAEAFF.

The chain is built from TRBV11-2 and TRBJ1-4; perhaps TRBD1 as D (5 bases). V lost 5 bases, J lost 4 bases, and 11 bases lay in between. Germline CDR1 and CDR2: SGHAT and FQNNGV. CDR3 length: 14 amino acids. The CDR3 loop is CASSRQLFNEKLFF. The CDR3 DNA follows: TGTGCCAGCAGCAGACAGTTATTTAATGAAAAACTGTTTTTT. Filled out from reference TRBV11-2 and TRBJ1-4, the complete variable domain reads EAGVAQSPRYKIIEKRQSVAFWCNPISGHATLYWYQQILGQGPKLLIQFQNNGVVDDSQLPKDRFSAERLKGVDSTLKIQPAKLEDSAVYLCASSRQLFNEKLFFGSGTQLSVL.

The CDR3 nucleotides read TGTGCCAGCAGGACACAGGAGACAACTAATGAAAAACTGTTTTTT. This encodes CASRTQETTNEKLFF. The chain combines TRBV6-5 with TRBJ1-4; TRBD1 might be the D (5 bases). The CDR3 loop spans 15 amino acids. Germline CDR1 MNHEY, CDR2 SVGAGI. Trimming removed 6 bases from V and 0 bases from J, with 11 bases in between.

The rearrangement joins TRBV19 to TRBJ2-1; 10 bases fit TRBD1. Germline assignment: CDR1 LNHDA and CDR2 SQIVND (reference sequence). The CDR3 contains 15 residues. Unmatched junction bases numbered 8, after V lost 6 bases and J lost 6 bases. This chain's CDR3 is CASSTGTGVANEQFF. The CDR3 DNA reads as TGTGCCAGTAGCACCGGGACAGGGGTTGCCAATGAGCAGTTCTTC.

The CDR3, as DNA: TGTGCCAGCAGCGGTGGTGGGTGGGAGGCCTACGAGCAGTACTTC. This gives the protein CASSGGGWEAYEQYF. The chain employs TRBV21-1 and TRBJ2-7; TRBD2 is the table's D call and was not checked against the DNA. TRBV21-1 is marked as a pseudogene. This CDR3 region has 15 residues.